This T cell receptor beta chain emerged from a study of OX40 agonist ivuxolimab in advanced cancers. Turning to the study itself: Each dose-escalation patient presented with hepatocellular carcinoma, melanoma, renal cell or head and neck cancer.

This CDR3 comprises 12 residues. Germline CDR1 and CDR2: SGHDT and YYEEEE. The V gene lost 4 bases and the J gene lost 8 bases, with 12 bases spanning the gap. Sequencing used immunoSEQ multiplex PCR; TCRdb keeps in-frame clones, though not all of them. This sample has 55,000 to 60,000 clones; less than 90% occur once, and the top ten carry about 0.69%. This specimen consisted of CD4+ or CD8+ T cells sorted from blood, obtained in a trial of the OX40 agonist ivuxolimab. The source of this sequence is an adult with an advanced solid tumor such as melanoma, head and neck, liver or kidney cancer. The chain joins TRBV5-6 to TRBJ1-2; possible D gene TRBD1, 5 bases. CDR3 in amino acids: CASSAGLRGYTF. CDR3 sequence (DNA): TGTGCCAGCAGCGCAGGGTTGAGAGGCTACACCTTC. The full variable domain, rest sourced from reference TRBV5-6 and TRBJ1-2, is DAGVTQSPTHLIKTRGQQVTLRCSPKSGHDTVSWYQQALGQGPQFIFQYYEEEERQRGNFPDRFSGHQFPNYSSELNVNALLLGDSALYLCASSAGLRGYTFGSGTRLTVV.